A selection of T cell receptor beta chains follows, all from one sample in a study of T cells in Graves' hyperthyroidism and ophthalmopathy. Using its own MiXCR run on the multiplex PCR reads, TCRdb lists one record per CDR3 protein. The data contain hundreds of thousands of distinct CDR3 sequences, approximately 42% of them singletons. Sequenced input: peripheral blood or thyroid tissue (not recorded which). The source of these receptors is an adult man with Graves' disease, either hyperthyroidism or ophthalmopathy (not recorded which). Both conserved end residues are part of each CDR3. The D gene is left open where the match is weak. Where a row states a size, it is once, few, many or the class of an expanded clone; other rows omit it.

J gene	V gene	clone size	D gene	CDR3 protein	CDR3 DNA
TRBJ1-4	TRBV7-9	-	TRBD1	CASSTGTGQTNEKLFF	TGTGCCAGTAGTACCGGGACAGGGCAGACTAATGAAAAACTGTTTTTT
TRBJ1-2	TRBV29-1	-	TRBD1	CSVEGTGGFYGYTF	TGCAGCGTTGAAGGGACAGGGGGTTTCTATGGCTACACCTTC
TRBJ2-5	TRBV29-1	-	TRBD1	CSGTMTGGIQETQYF	TGCAGCGGGACAATGACAGGGGGCATCCAAGAGACCCAGTACTTC
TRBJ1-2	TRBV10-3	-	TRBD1	CASRENRGDGYTF	TGTGCCAGCAGGGAGAACAGGGGAGATGGCTACACCTTC
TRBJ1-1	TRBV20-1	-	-	CSADTYTEVFF	TGCAGTGCGGACACGTACACTGAAGTTTTCTTT
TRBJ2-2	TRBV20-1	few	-	CSASRGVNTGELFF	TGCAGTGCTAGTCGCGGCGTAAACACCGGGGAGCTGTTTTTT
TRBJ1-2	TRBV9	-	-	CASTTSTGNDYGYTF	TGTGCCAGCACCACCTCCACAGGAAATGACTATGGCTACACCTTC
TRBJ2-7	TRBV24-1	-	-	CATSDFWDRQPNEQYF	TGTGCCACCAGTGACTTTTGGGACCGCCAACCAAACGAGCAGTACTTC
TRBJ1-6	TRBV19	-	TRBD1	CATTDRAGIPPLHF	TGTGCCACAACGGACAGGGCTGGGATCCCCCCCCTCCACTTT
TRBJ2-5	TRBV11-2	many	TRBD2	CASRFGLAGGHETQYF	TGTGCCAGCAGGTTCGGACTAGCGGGAGGGCATGAGACCCAGTACTTC
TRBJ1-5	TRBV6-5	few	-	CASSAGTPSVHQPQHF	TGTGCCAGCAGCGCCGGGACACCTTCAGTACATCAGCCCCAGCATTTT
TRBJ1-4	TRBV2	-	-	CANAGDEKLFF	TGTGCCAACGCAGGGGATGAAAAACTGTTTTTT
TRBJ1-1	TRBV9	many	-	CASSVTGTGEAFF	TGTGCCAGCAGCGTAACGGGAACAGGTGAAGCTTTCTTT
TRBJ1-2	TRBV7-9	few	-	CASSLVEGYGYTF	TGTGCCAGCAGCTTAGTGGAAGGCTATGGCTACACCTTC
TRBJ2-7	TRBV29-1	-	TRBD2	CSVEARTGTSGRYEQYF	TGCAGCGTTGAAGCCCGAACCGGGACTAGCGGGAGATACGAGCAGTACTTC